At least ten counts were recorded for the clone carrying this TCR beta chain. TCRdb re-derived calls from the PCR reads in MiXCR, one entry per CDR3 protein. This table has under 3,500 distinct CDR3 sequences, about 24% appearing once. Trimming removed 0 bases at V and 4 bases at J, with 7 bases between. Germline CDR1 and CDR2: DFQATT and SNEGSKA (reference sequence). The CDR3 extends over 13 amino acids. This specimen comes from a study of CXCR3 chemokines and chemotherapy response in bladder cancer. Collection took place from a patient whose treatment included neoadjuvant chemotherapy. V is TRBV20-1 and J is TRBJ1-5; D uncertain. This sequence originates from a human donor with bladder cancer that did not respond to neoadjuvant chemotherapy. The CDR3 reads CSARDWGNQPQHF. Here the CDR3 DNA reads TGCAGTGCTAGAGATTGGGGTAATCAGCCCCAGCATTTT.